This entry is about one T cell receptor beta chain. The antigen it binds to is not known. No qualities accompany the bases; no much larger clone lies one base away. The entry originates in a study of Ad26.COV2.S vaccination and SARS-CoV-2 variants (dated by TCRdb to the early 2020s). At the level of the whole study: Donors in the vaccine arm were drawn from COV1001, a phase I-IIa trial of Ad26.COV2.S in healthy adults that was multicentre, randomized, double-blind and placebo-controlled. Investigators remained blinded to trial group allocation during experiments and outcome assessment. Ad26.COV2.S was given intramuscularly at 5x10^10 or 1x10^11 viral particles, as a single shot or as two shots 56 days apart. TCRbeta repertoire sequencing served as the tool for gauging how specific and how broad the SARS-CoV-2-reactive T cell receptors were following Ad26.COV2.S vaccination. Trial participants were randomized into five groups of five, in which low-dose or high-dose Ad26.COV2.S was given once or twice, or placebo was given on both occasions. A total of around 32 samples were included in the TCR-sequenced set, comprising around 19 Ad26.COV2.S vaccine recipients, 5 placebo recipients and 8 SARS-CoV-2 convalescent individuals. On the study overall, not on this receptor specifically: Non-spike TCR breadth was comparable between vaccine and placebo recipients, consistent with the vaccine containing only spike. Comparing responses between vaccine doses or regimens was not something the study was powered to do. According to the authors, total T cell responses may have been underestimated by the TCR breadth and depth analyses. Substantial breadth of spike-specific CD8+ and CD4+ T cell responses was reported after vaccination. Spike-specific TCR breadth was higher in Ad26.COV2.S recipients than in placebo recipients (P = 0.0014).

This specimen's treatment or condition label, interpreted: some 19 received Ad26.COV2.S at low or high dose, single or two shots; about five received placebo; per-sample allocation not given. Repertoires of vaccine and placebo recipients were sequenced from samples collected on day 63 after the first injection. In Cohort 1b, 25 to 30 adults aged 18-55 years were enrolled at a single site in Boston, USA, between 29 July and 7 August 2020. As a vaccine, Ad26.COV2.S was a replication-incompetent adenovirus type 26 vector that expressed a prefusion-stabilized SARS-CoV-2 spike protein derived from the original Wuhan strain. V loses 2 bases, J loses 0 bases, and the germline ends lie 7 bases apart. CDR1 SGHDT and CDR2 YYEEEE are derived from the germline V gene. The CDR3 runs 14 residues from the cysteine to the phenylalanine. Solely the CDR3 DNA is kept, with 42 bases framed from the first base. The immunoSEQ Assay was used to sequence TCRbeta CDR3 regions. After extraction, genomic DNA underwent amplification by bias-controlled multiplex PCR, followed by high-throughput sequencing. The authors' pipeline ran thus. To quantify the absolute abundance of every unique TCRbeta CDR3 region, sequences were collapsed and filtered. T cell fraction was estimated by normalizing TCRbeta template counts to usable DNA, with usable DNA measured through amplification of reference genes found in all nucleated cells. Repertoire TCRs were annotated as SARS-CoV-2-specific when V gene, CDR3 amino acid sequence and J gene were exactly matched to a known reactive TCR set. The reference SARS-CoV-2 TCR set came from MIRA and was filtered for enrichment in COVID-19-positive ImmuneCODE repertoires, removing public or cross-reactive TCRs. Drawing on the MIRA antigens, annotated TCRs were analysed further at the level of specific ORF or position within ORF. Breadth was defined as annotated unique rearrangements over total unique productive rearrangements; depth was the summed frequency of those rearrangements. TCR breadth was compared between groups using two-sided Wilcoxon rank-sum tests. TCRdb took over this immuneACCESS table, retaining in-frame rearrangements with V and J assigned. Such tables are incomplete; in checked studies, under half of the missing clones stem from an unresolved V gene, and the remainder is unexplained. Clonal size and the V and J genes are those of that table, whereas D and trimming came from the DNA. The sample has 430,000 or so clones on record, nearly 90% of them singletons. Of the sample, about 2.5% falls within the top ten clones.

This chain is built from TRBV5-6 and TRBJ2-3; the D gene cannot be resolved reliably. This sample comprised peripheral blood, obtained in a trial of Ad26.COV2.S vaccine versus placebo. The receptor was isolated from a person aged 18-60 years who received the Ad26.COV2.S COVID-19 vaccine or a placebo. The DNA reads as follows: TGTGCCAGCAGCTTCTCCCCTAGCACAGATACGCAGTATTTT. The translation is CASSFSPSTDTQYF.